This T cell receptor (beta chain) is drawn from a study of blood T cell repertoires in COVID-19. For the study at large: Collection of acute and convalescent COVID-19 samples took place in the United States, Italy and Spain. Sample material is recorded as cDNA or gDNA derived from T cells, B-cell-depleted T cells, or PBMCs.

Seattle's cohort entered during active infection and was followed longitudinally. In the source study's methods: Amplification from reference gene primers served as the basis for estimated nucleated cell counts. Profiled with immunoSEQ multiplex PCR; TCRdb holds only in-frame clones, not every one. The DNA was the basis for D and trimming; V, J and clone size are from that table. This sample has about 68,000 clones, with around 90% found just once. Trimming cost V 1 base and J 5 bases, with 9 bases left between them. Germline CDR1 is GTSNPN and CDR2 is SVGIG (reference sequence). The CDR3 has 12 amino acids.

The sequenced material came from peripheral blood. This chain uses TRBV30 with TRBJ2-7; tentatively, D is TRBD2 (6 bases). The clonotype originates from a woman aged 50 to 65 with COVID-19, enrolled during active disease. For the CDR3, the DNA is TGTGCCTGGAGTGGGGACTCGAACGAGCAGTACTTC. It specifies CAWSGDSNEQYF.